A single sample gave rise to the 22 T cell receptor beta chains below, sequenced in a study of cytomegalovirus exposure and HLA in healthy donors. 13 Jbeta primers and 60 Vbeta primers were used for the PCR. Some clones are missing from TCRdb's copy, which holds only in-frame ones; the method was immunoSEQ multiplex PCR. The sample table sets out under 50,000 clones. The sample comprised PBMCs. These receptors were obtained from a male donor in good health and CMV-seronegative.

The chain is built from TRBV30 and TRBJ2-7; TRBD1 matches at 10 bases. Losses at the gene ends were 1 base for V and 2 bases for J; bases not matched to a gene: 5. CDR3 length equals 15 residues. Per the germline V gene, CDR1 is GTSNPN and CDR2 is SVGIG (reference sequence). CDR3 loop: CAWSGRQGATYEQYF. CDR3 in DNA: TGTGCCTGGAGTGGACGACAGGGGGCTACCTACGAGCAGTACTTC.

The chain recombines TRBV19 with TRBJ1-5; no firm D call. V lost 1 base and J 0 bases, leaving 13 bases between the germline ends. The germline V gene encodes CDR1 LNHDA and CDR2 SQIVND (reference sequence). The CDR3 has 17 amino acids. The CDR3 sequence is CASSIVQIDYSNQPQHF. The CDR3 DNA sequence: TGTGCCAGTAGTATAGTACAAATCGATTATAGCAATCAGCCCCAGCATTTT.

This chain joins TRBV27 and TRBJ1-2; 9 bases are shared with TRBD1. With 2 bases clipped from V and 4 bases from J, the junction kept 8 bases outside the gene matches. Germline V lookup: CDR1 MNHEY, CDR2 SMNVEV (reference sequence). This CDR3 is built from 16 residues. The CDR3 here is CASSLSWDRVGYGYTF. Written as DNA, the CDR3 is TGTGCCAGCAGTTTAAGTTGGGACAGGGTTGGCTATGGCTACACCTTC.

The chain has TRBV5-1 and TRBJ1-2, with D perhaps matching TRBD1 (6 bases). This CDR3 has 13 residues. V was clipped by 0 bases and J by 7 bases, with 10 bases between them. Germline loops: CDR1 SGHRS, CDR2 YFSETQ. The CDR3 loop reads CASSLATGFGYTF. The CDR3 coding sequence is TGCGCCAGCAGCTTGGCAACAGGGTTTGGCTACACCTTC.

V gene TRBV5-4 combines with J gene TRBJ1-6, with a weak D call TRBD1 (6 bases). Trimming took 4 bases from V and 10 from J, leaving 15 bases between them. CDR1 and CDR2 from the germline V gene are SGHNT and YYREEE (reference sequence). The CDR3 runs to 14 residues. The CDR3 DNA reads TGTGCCAGCAGCCAATACAGGGATTCCTCACCCCTCCACTTT. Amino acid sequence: CASSQYRDSSPLHF.

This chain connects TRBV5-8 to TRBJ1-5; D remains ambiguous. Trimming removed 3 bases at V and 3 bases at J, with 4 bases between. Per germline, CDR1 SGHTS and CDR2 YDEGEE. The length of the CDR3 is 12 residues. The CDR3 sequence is CASSYLNQPQHF. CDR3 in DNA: TGTGCCAGCAGCTATCTCAATCAGCCCCAGCATTTT.

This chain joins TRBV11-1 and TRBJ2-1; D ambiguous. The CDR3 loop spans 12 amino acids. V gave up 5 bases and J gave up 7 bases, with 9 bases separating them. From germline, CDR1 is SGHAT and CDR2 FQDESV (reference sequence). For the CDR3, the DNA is TGTGCCAGCAGCCATATTCGGAATGAGCAGTTCTTC. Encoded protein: CASSHIRNEQFF.

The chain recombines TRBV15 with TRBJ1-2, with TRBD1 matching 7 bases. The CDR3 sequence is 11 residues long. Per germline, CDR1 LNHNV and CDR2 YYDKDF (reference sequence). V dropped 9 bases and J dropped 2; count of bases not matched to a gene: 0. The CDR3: CATGQNYGYTF. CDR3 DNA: TGTGCCACGGGACAGAACTATGGCTACACCTTC.

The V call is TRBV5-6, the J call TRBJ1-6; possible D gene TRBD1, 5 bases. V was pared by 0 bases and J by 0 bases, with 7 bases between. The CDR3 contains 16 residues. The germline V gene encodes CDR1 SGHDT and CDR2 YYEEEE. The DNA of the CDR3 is TGTGCCAGCAGCTTGGTAGACAGCTCCTATAATTCACCCCTCCACTTT. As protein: CASSLVDSSYNSPLHF.

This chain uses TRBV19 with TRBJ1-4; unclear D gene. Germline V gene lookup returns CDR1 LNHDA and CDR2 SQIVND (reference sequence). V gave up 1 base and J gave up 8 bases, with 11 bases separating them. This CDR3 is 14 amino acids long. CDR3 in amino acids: CASSIGGISEKLFF. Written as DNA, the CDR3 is TGTGCCAGTAGTATAGGTGGCATCTCCGAAAAACTGTTTTTT.

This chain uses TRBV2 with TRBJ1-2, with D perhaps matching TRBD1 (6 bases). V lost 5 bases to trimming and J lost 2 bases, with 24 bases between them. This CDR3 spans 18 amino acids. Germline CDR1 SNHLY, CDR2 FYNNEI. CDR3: CASSTKLVQGIANYGYTF. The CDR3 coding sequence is TGTGCCAGCAGTACCAAGCTTGTACAGGGAATTGCGAACTATGGCTACACCTTC.

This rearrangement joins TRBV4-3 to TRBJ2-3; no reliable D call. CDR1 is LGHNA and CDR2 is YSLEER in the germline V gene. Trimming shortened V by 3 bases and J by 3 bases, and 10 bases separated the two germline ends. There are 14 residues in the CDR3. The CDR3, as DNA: TGCGCCAGCAGCCACCTACCTCGGACAGATACGCAGTATTTT. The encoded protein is CASSHLPRTDTQYF.

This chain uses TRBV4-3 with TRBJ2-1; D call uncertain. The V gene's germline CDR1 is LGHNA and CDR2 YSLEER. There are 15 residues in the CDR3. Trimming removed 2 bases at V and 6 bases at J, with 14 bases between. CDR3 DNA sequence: TGCGCCAGCAGCCAAAGACTTATGGTCGCCAATGAGCAGTTCTTC. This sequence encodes CASSQRLMVANEQFF.

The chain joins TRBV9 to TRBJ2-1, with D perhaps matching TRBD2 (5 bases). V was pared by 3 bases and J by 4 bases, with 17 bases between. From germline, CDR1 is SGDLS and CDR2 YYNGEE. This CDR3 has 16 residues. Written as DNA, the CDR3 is TGTGCCAGCAGCGAGAGGGTGAGACAACAATACAATGAGCAGTTCTTC. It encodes CASSERVRQQYNEQFF.

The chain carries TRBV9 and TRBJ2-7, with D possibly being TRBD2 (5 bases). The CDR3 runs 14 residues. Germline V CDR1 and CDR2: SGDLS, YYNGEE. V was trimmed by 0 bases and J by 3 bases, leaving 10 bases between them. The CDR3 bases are TGTGCCAGCAGCGTAGGAGGGCTCGACTACGAGCAGTACTTC. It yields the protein CASSVGGLDYEQYF.

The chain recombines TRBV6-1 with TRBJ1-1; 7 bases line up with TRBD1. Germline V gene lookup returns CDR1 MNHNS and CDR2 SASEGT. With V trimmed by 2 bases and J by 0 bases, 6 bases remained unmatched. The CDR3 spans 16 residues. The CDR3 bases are TGTGCCAGCAGTGAATGGGCAGGGGGACTGAACACTGAAGCTTTCTTT. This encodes CASSEWAGGLNTEAFF.

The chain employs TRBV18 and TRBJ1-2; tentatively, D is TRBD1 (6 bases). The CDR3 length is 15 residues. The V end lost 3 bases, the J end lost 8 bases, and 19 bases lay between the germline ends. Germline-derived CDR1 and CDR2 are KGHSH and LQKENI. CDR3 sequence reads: CASSPRDIQAGGYTF. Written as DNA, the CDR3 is TGTGCCAGCTCACCTAGGGACATTCAGGCGGGCGGCTACACCTTC.

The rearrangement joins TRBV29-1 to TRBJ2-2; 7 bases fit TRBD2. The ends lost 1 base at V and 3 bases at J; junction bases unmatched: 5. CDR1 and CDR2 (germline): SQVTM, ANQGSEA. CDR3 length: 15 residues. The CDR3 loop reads CSVEGEGFYTGELFF. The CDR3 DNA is TGCAGCGTTGAAGGGGAGGGGTTTTACACCGGGGAGCTGTTTTTT.

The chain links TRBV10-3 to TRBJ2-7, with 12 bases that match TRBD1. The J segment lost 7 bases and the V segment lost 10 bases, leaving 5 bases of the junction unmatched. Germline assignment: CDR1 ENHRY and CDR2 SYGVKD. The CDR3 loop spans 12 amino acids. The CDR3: CARGQGAVEQYF. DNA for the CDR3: TGTGCCAGGGGACAGGGGGCAGTTGAGCAGTACTTC.

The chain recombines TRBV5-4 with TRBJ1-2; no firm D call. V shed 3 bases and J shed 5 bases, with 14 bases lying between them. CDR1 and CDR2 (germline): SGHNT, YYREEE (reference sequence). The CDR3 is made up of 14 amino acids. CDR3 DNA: TGTGCCAGCAGCTCGGAGGGCGGATTTTATGGCTACACCTTC. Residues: CASSSEGGFYGYTF.

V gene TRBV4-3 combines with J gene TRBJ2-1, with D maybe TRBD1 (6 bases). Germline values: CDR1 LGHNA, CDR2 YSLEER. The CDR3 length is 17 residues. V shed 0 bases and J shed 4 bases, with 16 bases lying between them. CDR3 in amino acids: CASSQEAGAAQYNEQFF. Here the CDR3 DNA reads TGCGCCAGCAGCCAAGAAGCAGGGGCGGCCCAATACAATGAGCAGTTCTTC.

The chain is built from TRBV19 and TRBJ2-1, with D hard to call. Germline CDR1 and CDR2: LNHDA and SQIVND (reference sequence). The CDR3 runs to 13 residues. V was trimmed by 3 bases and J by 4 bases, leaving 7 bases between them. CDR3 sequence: CASSIKHYNEQFF. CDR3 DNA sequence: TGTGCCAGTAGTATTAAGCATTACAATGAGCAGTTCTTC.